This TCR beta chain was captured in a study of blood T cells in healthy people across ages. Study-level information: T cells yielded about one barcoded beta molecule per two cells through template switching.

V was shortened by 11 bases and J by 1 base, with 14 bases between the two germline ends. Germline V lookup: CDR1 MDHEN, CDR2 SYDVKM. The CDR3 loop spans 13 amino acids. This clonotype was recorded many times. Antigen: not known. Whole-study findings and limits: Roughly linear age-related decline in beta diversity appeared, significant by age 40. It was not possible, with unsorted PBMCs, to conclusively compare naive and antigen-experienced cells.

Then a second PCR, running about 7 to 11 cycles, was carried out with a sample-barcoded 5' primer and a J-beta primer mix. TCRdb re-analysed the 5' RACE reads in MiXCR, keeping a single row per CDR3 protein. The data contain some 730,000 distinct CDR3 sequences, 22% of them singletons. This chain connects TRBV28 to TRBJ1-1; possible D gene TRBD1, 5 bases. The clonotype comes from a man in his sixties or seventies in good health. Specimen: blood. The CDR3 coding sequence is TGTGCCGCATGGGGGAGGGGGAACACTGAAGCTTTCTTT. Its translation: CAAWGRGNTEAFF.